This T cell receptor (beta chain) comes out of a study of type 1 regulatory T cells. Overall study: T-allo10 is a Tr1-enriched, alloantigen-specific CD4 T cell product made in vitro. Overall study findings and caveats: Tr1 cells had a more restricted TCR repertoire than non-Tr1 cells.

V was trimmed by 6 bases and J by 4 bases, leaving 16 bases between them. The germline CDR1 and CDR2 sequences are MDHEN and SYDVKM. This CDR3 comprises 14 residues. In regard to this clonotype: The antigen remains undetermined.

TCRdb used MiXCR to reprocess the reads, holding one entry per CDR3 protein. Among fewer than 75,000 distinct CDR3 sequences, about 50% were seen once, and the ten largest hold 2% to 2.5%. Sequencing input: cultured non-Tr1 T cells, either the whole culture or a sorted T cell fraction (not recorded which). The sequence was obtained from a human donor in good health. V is TRBV28 and J is TRBJ2-7; D possibly matches TRBD1 or TRBD2 (6 bases each). The CDR3 DNA follows: TGTGCCAGCAGCATTGGGGGGCTTGGGTACGAGCAGTACTTC. Translation gives CASSIGGLGYEQYF.